The 25 T cell receptor beta chains reported below all come from one sample, sequenced in a study. TCRdb independently ran MiXCR on the RT-PCR reads; one entry per CDR3 protein. This sample has more than 550,000 distinct CDR3 sequences, with about 14% found just once. Sequences were obtained from memory CD4+ T cells from blood. The receptors were sampled from a female donor in good health, serving as a healthy control.

This clonotype appeared many times. The J gene is TRBJ1-1, the V gene TRBV7-9; weak D call: TRBD1 (6 bases). The CDR3 runs to 14 residues. Germline assignment: CDR1 SEHNR and CDR2 FQNEAQ (reference sequence). Trimming pared 3 bases from V and 3 bases from J, leaving 11 bases between. The CDR3, as DNA: TGTGCCAGCAGCTTGAGGGGGAAGGACACTGAAGCTTTCTTT. Amino acids: CASSLRGKDTEAFF.

The chain has TRBV7-3 and TRBJ1-2; tentative D call: TRBD1 (6 bases). The V gene lost 5 bases and the J gene lost 0 bases, with 13 bases spanning the gap. The CDR3 is made up of 15 amino acids. The germline V gene encodes CDR1 SGHTA and CDR2 FQGTGA. CDR3 amino acids: CASSPYREANYGYTF. CDR3 coding DNA: TGTGCCAGCAGCCCGTACAGGGAAGCTAACTATGGCTACACCTTC.

Only a few counts were recorded for this clonotype. The chain has TRBV9 and TRBJ2-1; D uncertain. Germline V gene lookup returns CDR1 SGDLS and CDR2 YYNGEE. With 0 bases removed from V and 0 bases from J, the gap between germline ends came to 7 bases. CDR3 size: 15 residues. This CDR3 is CASSVAGPSYNEQFF. In DNA, the CDR3 is TGTGCCAGCAGCGTAGCAGGTCCCTCCTACAATGAGCAGTTCTTC.

The genes are TRBV7-3 and TRBJ2-5; 12 bases agree with TRBD2. V shed 0 bases and J 5 bases; nucleotides not matched to a gene: 7. CDR3 length: 17 residues. Germline V gene lookup returns CDR1 SGHTA and CDR2 FQGTGA. The CDR3 DNA is TGTGCCAGCAGCTTAACCTCTAGCGGGAGGGGGCGCGAGACCCAGTACTTC. This sequence encodes CASSLTSSGRGRETQYF.

This clonotype was counted between two and nine times. The rearrangement joins TRBV20-1 to TRBJ2-7; the D gene is possibly TRBD1 (5 bases). The length of the CDR3 is 14 residues. Germline V gene data show CDR1 as DFQATT and CDR2 as SNEGSKA (reference sequence). The ends were cut back, 0 bases at V and 0 bases at J, with 9 bases in the middle. CDR3 sequence reads: CSARDLGASYEQYF. In DNA form, the CDR3 reads TGCAGTGCTAGAGATCTAGGGGCCTCCTACGAGCAGTACTTC.

This clonotype was observed a few times. J is TRBJ2-1 and V is TRBV6-6, with TRBD2 matching 8 bases. CDR1 and CDR2 from the germline V gene are MNHNY and SVGAGI (reference sequence). Germline trimming cut 7 bases from V and 4 bases from J; bases unmatched to any gene: 6. The CDR3 is 14 residues long. Here the CDR3 reads CASTPREGYNEQFF. In DNA, the CDR3 is TGTGCCAGCACTCCCCGGGAGGGATACAATGAGCAGTTCTTC.

V gene TRBV10-3 combines with J gene TRBJ2-2, with D tentatively TRBD2 (5 bases). V lost 6 bases and J lost 4, with 12 bases in between. The CDR3 loop spans 14 amino acids. The germline gives CDR1 ENHRY, CDR2 SYGVKD. For the CDR3, the DNA is TGTGCCATCAGGTACACGGGGAGCACCGGGGAGCTGTTTTTT. Protein product: CAIRYTGSTGELFF.

The chain uses TRBV11-3 and TRBJ2-5; the match to TRBD1 covers 9 bases. The end of the DNA aligns better with TRBJ2-3, so the J call may be wrong. CDR1 is SGHNT and CDR2 is YENEEA in the germline V gene. The CDR3 loop spans 14 amino acids. CDR3 sequence: CASSLEQGAGTQYF. CDR3 in DNA: TGTGCCAGCAGCTTAGAACAGGGGGCAGGTACGCAGTATTTT.

The V call is TRBV5-1, the J call TRBJ2-2; D is unclear. The V and J ends lost 5 bases and 2 bases respectively, with 13 bases between them. Germline V gene lookup returns CDR1 SGHRS and CDR2 YFSETQ. This CDR3 comprises 15 residues. The DNA for the CDR3 is TGCGCCAGCAGAATTAGGACGGACAACACCGGGGAGCTGTTTTTT. This gives the protein CASRIRTDNTGELFF.

This clonotype has just a few counts. This chain's CDR3 is CASSFNIQPQHF. DNA of the CDR3: TGTGCCAGCAGTTTCAATATCCAGCCCCAGCATTTT. This sequence joins TRBV12-3 or TRBV12-4 and TRBJ1-5, with no clear D. The CDR3 is 12 amino acids. V lost 3 bases to trimming and J lost 7 bases, with 7 bases between them.

This clonotype occurred many times. This chain joins TRBV5-6 and TRBJ1-1; weak D call: TRBD1 (5 bases). Germline V gene sequence: CDR1 SGHDT, CDR2 YYEEEE. Trimming pared 3 bases from V and 4 bases from J, leaving 13 bases between. The CDR3 spans 14 residues. The DNA of the CDR3 is TGTGCCAGCAGCTCCTCGACAGTTGCCACTGAAGCTTTCTTT. Translation: CASSSSTVATEAFF.

This clonotype was counted ten times or more. The chain uses TRBV7-9 and TRBJ2-7, with 9 bases that match TRBD1. The length of the CDR3 is 14 residues. Germline CDR1 SEHNR, CDR2 FQNEAQ (reference sequence). The J segment lost 3 bases and the V segment lost 0 bases, leaving 0 bases of the junction unmatched. CDR3 in DNA: TGTGCCAGCAGCTTAGCGGACAGGGGCTACGAGCAGTACTTC. It translates to CASSLADRGYEQYF.

The gene calls are TRBV7-2 and TRBJ1-2; the D is unclear. V lost 1 base and J 1 base, leaving 13 bases between the germline ends. Germline CDR1 reads SGHTA; CDR2 reads FQGNSA. The CDR3 is 16 amino acids. CDR3 coding DNA: TGTGCCAGCAGCTTAGTATCAGGACTCAATAACTATGGCTACACCTTC. Its translation: CASSLVSGLNNYGYTF.

This clonotype was detected a few times. The rearrangement uses TRBV3-1 and TRBJ1-5, with D possibly being TRBD1 (6 bases). The germline V gene encodes CDR1 LGHDT and CDR2 YNNKEL (reference sequence). This CDR3 is built from 14 residues. V gave up 5 bases and J gave up 5 bases, with 13 bases separating them. The CDR3 protein is CASSGRDTYQPQHF. The CDR3 DNA sequence: TGTGCCAGCAGCGGCCGGGACACATATCAGCCCCAGCATTTT.

This clonotype appeared a few times. This sequence joins TRBV27 and TRBJ2-5, with D tentatively TRBD2 (6 bases). This CDR3 region has 15 residues. The V gene lost 2 bases and the J gene lost 2 bases, with 12 bases spanning the gap. Per the germline V gene, CDR1 is MNHEY and CDR2 is SMNVEV (reference sequence). The CDR3 nucleotides are TGTGCCAGCAGTTTAGGTCGTAGCGGACAAGAGACCCAGTACTTC. This encodes CASSLGRSGQETQYF.

V is TRBV7-2 and J is TRBJ2-6; D is unresolved. CDR3 length: 14 residues. CDR1 is SGHTA and CDR2 is FQGNSA in the germline V gene. V lost 8 bases to trimming and J lost 0 bases, with 8 bases between them. The CDR3 is CASGRVSGANVLTF. CDR3 in DNA: TGTGCCAGCGGACGTGTCTCTGGGGCCAACGTCCTGACTTTC.

This clonotype was detected a few times. The chain couples TRBV6-5 to TRBJ2-2; 16 bases line up with TRBD2. The CDR3 is made up of 17 amino acids. After removal of 7 bases from V and 4 bases from J, the junction contained 6 bases not matched to a gene. Germline V gives CDR1 MNHEY, CDR2 SVGAGI. The CDR3 DNA follows: TGTGCCAGCACCGGGACTAGCGGGAGGGGGGGCACCGGGGAGCTGTTTTTT. Translation: CASTGTSGRGGTGELFF.

The sample holds a few counts of this clonotype. The CDR3 reads CASSFSLRGSNEQFF. The CDR3 bases are TGTGCCAGCAGCTTTTCCCTTCGGGGGTCCAATGAGCAGTTCTTC. This chain connects TRBV27 to TRBJ2-1; D may be TRBD2 (6 bases). CDR3 length equals 15 residues. Trimming took off 6 bases at V and 6 bases at J, with 18 bases between the two ends. Germline V gene sequence: CDR1 MNHEY, CDR2 SMNVEV (reference sequence).

This clonotype has a handful of counts. The chain couples TRBV10-3 to TRBJ1-2; TRBD1 matches 7 bases. Germline loops: CDR1 ENHRY, CDR2 SYGVKD. The ends lost 9 bases at V and 2 bases at J; junction bases unmatched: 12. The CDR3 runs 15 residues. CDR3 residues: CAISTGTGQNYGYTF. The CDR3 nucleotides are TGTGCCATTTCGACCGGGACGGGACAGAACTATGGCTACACCTTC.

This clonotype showed up many times. J is TRBJ2-4 and V is TRBV10-2, with D perhaps TRBD2 (6 bases). The CDR3 extends over 16 amino acids. CDR1 and CDR2 (germline): WSHSY, SAAADI. Trimming cost V 2 bases and J 0 bases, with 11 bases left between them. CDR3 in amino acids: CASSEAGSIAKNIQYF. The CDR3 region has the DNA TGCGCCAGCAGTGAGGCGGGGTCAATAGCCAAAAACATTCAGTACTTC.

J is TRBJ1-5 and V is TRBV20-1; tentatively, D is TRBD1 (5 bases). Trimming shortened V by 3 bases and J by 5 bases, and 11 bases separated the two germline ends. Germline values: CDR1 DFQATT, CDR2 SNEGSKA (reference sequence). This CDR3 comprises 13 residues. CDR3 residues: CSASSREDQPQHF. In nucleotides, the CDR3 is TGCAGTGCTAGCAGCAGGGAGGATCAGCCCCAGCATTTT.

The chain links TRBV7-2 to TRBJ2-7, with D possibly being TRBD2 (6 bases). Germline CDR1 SGHTA, CDR2 FQGNSA. There are 13 residues in the CDR3. V was pared by 6 bases and J by 6 bases, with 15 bases between. The CDR3 nucleotides are TGTGCCAGCAGGCCTCCGGGACTCGGCGAGCAGTACTTC. Translated, it gives CASRPPGLGEQYF.

This clonotype was picked up a small number of times. The rearrangement links TRBV24-1 to TRBJ2-1; 13 nucleotides line up with TRBD2. The CDR3 totals 21 residues. Trimming cost V 3 bases and J 1 base; bases outside gene matches: 14. The V gene's germline CDR1 is KGHDR and CDR2 SFDVKD. DNA for the CDR3: TGTGCCACCAGTGATACTCTCAGGACTAGCGGGAGTACTAGTTCCTACAATGAGCAGTTCTTC. Amino acids: CATSDTLRTSGSTSSYNEQFF.

This clonotype was found many times. The chain links TRBV7-6 to TRBJ2-1; 9 bases align to TRBD1. V shed 4 bases, J shed 2 bases, and the junction held 3 bases outside the gene matches. The CDR3 has 15 residues. The germline V gene encodes CDR1 SGHVS and CDR2 FNYEAQ. This CDR3 is CASSSRQGAYNEQFF. CDR3 bases: TGTGCCAGCAGCTCTAGACAGGGGGCCTACAATGAGCAGTTCTTC.

A few counts support this clonotype. The J gene is TRBJ2-3, the V gene TRBV28; 7 bases map to TRBD1. This CDR3 comprises 15 residues. V was pared by 7 bases and J by 6 bases, with 13 bases of the junction left unmatched. Germline values: CDR1 MDHEN, CDR2 SYDVKM. The CDR3 spells CASTTPGQPGDTQYF. DNA of the CDR3: TGTGCCAGCACTACCCCGGGACAGCCTGGCGATACGCAGTATTTT.